This paragraph reports one TCR beta chain. Antigen specificity is unknown. The germline V gene encodes CDR1 LNHDA and CDR2 SQIVND (reference sequence). V shed 2 bases and J shed 3 bases, with 7 bases lying between them. The CDR3 covers 13 residues. This specimen belongs to a study of cytomegalovirus exposure and HLA in healthy donors. Study findings and constraints: According to a later analysis, donors in an Asian-associated ancestry cluster reportedly had fewer N-insertions than the approximately 620-donor mean.

Both 60 Vbeta primers and 13 Jbeta primers went into the PCR. TCRdb's table, derived via immunoSEQ multiplex PCR, lists solely in-frame clones and lacks some. The table lists around 190,000 clones, around 82% of them singletons, with 2% to 2.5% in the top ten. Sample: PBMCs. V gene TRBV19 combines with J gene TRBJ2-5; D gene unclear. The source is a man between 60 and 75 years old in good health and CMV-seronegative. CDR3 sequence: CASSIRQEETQYF. CDR3 sequence (DNA): TGTGCCAGTAGTATACGTCAGGAAGAGACCCAGTACTTC. The full variable domain, in which reference TRBV19 and TRBJ2-5 provide the parts outside the CDR3, is DGGITQSPKYLFRKEGQNVTLSCEQNLNHDAMYWYRQDPGQGLRLIYYSQIVNDFQKGDIAEGYSVSREKKESFPLTVTSAQKNPTAFYLCASSIRQEETQYFGPGTRLLVL.